The next 15 T cell receptor beta chains were all read from a single sample in a study of graft-versus-host responses after intestinal transplantation. Antigens of these TCRs are unknown. Produced via immunoSEQ multiplex PCR; TCRdb's table is partial and in-frame only. The sample has 50,000 to 75,000 clones, roughly 93% seen once; the top ten hold 0.38%. This material consisted of unstimulated CD4+ T cells sorted from spleen or lymph node cells, taken before transplant. All receptors derive from a human donor who was the organ donor for an intestinal transplant.

The rearrangement joins TRBV6-5 to TRBJ1-3; D ambiguous. V gave up 2 bases and J gave up 4 bases, with 6 bases separating them. Germline lookup yields CDR1 MNHEY and CDR2 SVGAGI. The CDR3 sequence is 13 residues long. For the CDR3, the DNA is TGTGCCAGCAGTTACGAGACGGGAAACACCATATATTTT. This encodes CASSYETGNTIYF.

The J gene is TRBJ2-3, the V gene TRBV6-1, with D maybe TRBD2 (5 bases). CDR1 is MNHNS, CDR2 SASEGT, per germline. The CDR3 has 15 amino acids. V was trimmed by 7 bases and J by 0 bases, leaving 14 bases between them. CDR3 DNA: TGTGCCAGCAAAAGGGCGGGCAGCAGCACAGATACGCAGTATTTT. The encoded protein is CASKRAGSSTDTQYF.

This chain links TRBV5-1 with TRBJ1-2; D is undetermined. This CDR3 region has 15 residues. Trimming left V 0 bases short and J 0 bases short, with 9 bases between. Germline CDR1 SGHRS, CDR2 YFSETQ. The CDR3 region is CASSLEGRANYGYTF. CDR3 coding DNA: TGCGCCAGCAGCTTGGAAGGGAGAGCTAACTATGGCTACACCTTC. Full variable domain (outside the CDR3, taken from reference TRBV5-1 and TRBJ1-2): KAGVTQTPRYLIKTRGQQVTLSCSPISGHRSVSWYQQTPGQGLQFLFEYFSETQRNKGNFPGRFSGRQFSNSRSEMNVSTLELGDSALYLCASSLEGRANYGYTFGSGTRLTVV.

This chain links TRBV4-2 with TRBJ1-2; D not resolved. This CDR3 has 15 amino acids. The germline CDR1 and CDR2 sequences are LGHNA and YNFKEQ. With 4 bases removed from V and 6 bases from J, the gap between germline ends came to 18 bases. CDR3 DNA sequence: TGTGCCAGCAGCCTTTCCCTGAGCGGGAACGATGGCTACACCTTC. Its translation is CASSLSLSGNDGYTF.

The J gene is TRBJ1-2, the V gene TRBV27; D is possibly TRBD1 (6 bases). The CDR3 runs 14 residues. CDR1 is MNHEY, CDR2 SMNVEV, per germline (reference sequence). Trimming left V 6 bases short and J 8 bases short, with 19 bases between. The CDR3 region has the DNA TGTGCCAGCAGGGAGGGGGGCAGTTTAGCAGGCTACACCTTC. It is translated as CASREGGSLAGYTF.

The V call is TRBV9, the J call TRBJ1-5; D possibly corresponds to TRBD1 (5 bases). The V gene's germline CDR1 is SGDLS and CDR2 YYNGEE. The CDR3 is 15 amino acids. V lost 4 bases and J 0 bases, leaving 11 bases between the germline ends. The CDR3 coding sequence is TGTGCCAGCAGCTTGTCGGGGGTTAGCAATCAGCCCCAGCATTTT. The encoded protein is CASSLSGVSNQPQHF.

With regard to this clone: Other DNA variants within this sample encode the same CDR3. V and J are TRBV7-2 and TRBJ2-3; unclear D gene. The CDR3 covers 11 residues. Trimming left V 5 bases short and J 3 bases short, with 3 bases between. In germline, CDR1 is SGHTA, CDR2 FQGNSA. This CDR3 reads CASSLTDTQYF. CDR3 nucleotide sequence: TGTGCCAGCAGCCTAACAGATACGCAGTATTTT.

J is TRBJ2-7 and V is TRBV19; TRBD2 agrees at 9 bases. J was trimmed by 4 bases and V by 10 bases; bases with no gene match: 8. There are 13 residues in the CDR3. Germline CDR1 and CDR2: LNHDA and SQIVND (reference sequence). The DNA for the CDR3 is TGTGCCACTTCTTCGAGCGGGGGGTACGAGCAGTACTTC. Translation gives CATSSSGGYEQYF.

The genes are TRBV11-2 and TRBJ2-5; TRBD2 matches 9 bases. The CDR3 is 15 residues long. J lost 5 bases, V lost 4 bases, and 8 bases had no gene match. Germline V gene data show CDR1 as SGHAT and CDR2 as FQNNGV. The CDR3 DNA is TGTGCCAGCAGCTACAGCGGGGGGCGAGATGAGACCCAGTACTTC. Its translation is CASSYSGGRDETQYF.

V gene TRBV6-5 combines with J gene TRBJ1-2; unclear D gene. Trimming pared 5 bases from V and 0 bases from J, leaving 7 bases between. This CDR3 contains 13 residues. Germline V gene lookup returns CDR1 MNHEY and CDR2 SVGAGI. For the CDR3, the DNA is TGTGCCAGCAGTCCCACTTCTAACTATGGCTACACCTTC. Translating it yields CASSPTSNYGYTF.

This clone was observed once. Additional DNA sequences in this sample encode the identical CDR3. The chain recombines TRBV7-2 with TRBJ2-1; the D gene is possibly TRBD2 (7 bases). The V end lost 7 bases, the J end lost 9 bases, and 22 bases lay between the germline ends. CDR1 and CDR2 from the germline V gene are SGHTA and FQGNSA. The CDR3 runs to 15 residues. CDR3 DNA: TGTGCCAGCATGTTCGGCGGGGGCGGGGCGGGTGAGCAGTTCTTC. Its translation: CASMFGGGGAGEQFF.

Notes on this clone: At one of its ends the junction is not consistent with the germline gene, which may arise from a read error. The identical CDR3 is also encoded by other nucleotide sequences in the sample. V usage is TRBV5-4 and J usage is TRBJ2-1; TRBD2 aligns across 9 bases. Germline V gene data show CDR1 as SGHNT and CDR2 as YYREEE (reference sequence). This CDR3 region has 16 residues. The CDR3 DNA sequence: TGCGCCAGCAGCTTGAGCTGGGGACTAGCATACAATGAGCAGTTCTTC. It translates to CASSLSWGLAYNEQFF.

The rearrangement joins TRBV18 to TRBJ2-1; 7 positions agree with TRBD1. Germline CDR1 and CDR2: KGHSH and LQKENI. This CDR3 contains 16 residues. The J segment lost 12 bases and the V segment lost 0 bases, leaving 14 bases of the junction unmatched. DNA of the CDR3: TGTGCCAGCTCACCACCTTTCAGGACAGGCTTAAGTGTGCAGTTCTTC. This gives the protein CASSPPFRTGLSVQFF.

The chain recombines TRBV11-2 with TRBJ1-2, with no clear D. From germline, CDR1 is SGHAT and CDR2 FQNNGV. The CDR3 has 16 residues. The ends were cut back, 5 bases at V and 3 bases at J, with 19 bases in the middle. CDR3 region: CASSPLEARMYYGYTF. In DNA form, the CDR3 reads TGTGCCAGCAGCCCTTTAGAGGCGAGGATGTACTATGGCTACACCTTC. Full variable domain (rest looked up from reference TRBV11-2 and TRBJ1-2): EAGVAQSPRYKIIEKRQSVAFWCNPISGHATLYWYQQILGQGPKLLIQFQNNGVVDDSQLPKDRFSAERLKGVDSTLKIQPAKLEDSAVYLCASSPLEARMYYGYTFGSGTRLTVV.

About this clone: Other DNA sequences within the sample encode an identical CDR3. The J gene is TRBJ2-7, the V gene TRBV6-6; unclear D gene. In germline, CDR1 is MNHNY, CDR2 SVGAGI (reference sequence). CDR3 length: 11 residues. V lost 0 bases and J lost 7, with 4 bases in between. CDR3 DNA: TGTGCCAGCAGTTACTCGGGGGAGCAGTACTTC. This translates into CASSYSGEQYF.